The 24 T cell receptor beta chains given below trace back to one sample, sequenced in a study of human T cells and chemical hapten exposure. TCRdb reanalysed the RACE reads using MiXCR and keeps one entry per CDR3 protein. The sample has about 160,000 distinct CDR3 sequences; around a quarter are singletons. The time point: patch test 3, about 24 weeks after DPC sensitization. The treatment denotes: therapeutic diphenylcyclopropenone sensitization with weekly scalp DPC. The material sequenced was whole blood, taken in connection with sensitization to the hapten diphenylcyclopropenone (DPC). The source of these receptors is a woman aged 18-29 years with alopecia areata. Some clones in this sample may be carry-over from other donors' samples.

The chain uses TRBV5-1 and TRBJ1-5; 7 bases fit TRBD1. The V gene's germline CDR1 is SGHRS and CDR2 YFSETQ. V lost 2 bases and J lost 5; bases outside the gene matches: 10. The CDR3 length is 16 residues. The CDR3 nucleotides are TGCGCCAGCAGCTTCGATACCCGGGACAGATATCAGCCCCAGCATTTT. This codes for CASSFDTRDRYQPQHF.

The genes are TRBV11-1 and TRBJ2-2, with D perhaps matching TRBD2 (6 bases). CDR3 length: 16 residues. Germline CDR1 reads SGHAT; CDR2 reads FQDESV (reference sequence). Trimming shortened V by 10 bases and J by 1 base, and 19 bases separated the two germline ends. CDR3 nucleotides: TGTGCCACCCAGCGGATGGCGGGAATGAACACCGGGGAGCTGTTTTTT. It codes for CATQRMAGMNTGELFF.

The V and J genes are TRBV24-1 and TRBJ2-1; possible D gene TRBD1, 6 bases. The CDR3 is 15 residues long. The ends were cut back, 5 bases at V and 8 bases at J, with 18 bases in the middle. Germline V gene lookup returns CDR1 KGHDR and CDR2 SFDVKD. This CDR3 reads CATSVGAGAWDEQFF. Here the CDR3 DNA reads TGTGCCACCAGTGTCGGCGCAGGGGCCTGGGATGAGCAGTTCTTC.

The J gene is TRBJ1-6, the V gene TRBV12-3 or TRBV12-4; tentative D call: TRBD1 (5 bases). The CDR3 totals 14 residues. Trimming cost V 10 bases and J 3 bases, with 13 bases left between them. The CDR3 sequence is CATTKGVYNSPLHF. In DNA, the CDR3 is TGTGCCACCACCAAAGGGGTCTATAATTCACCCCTCCACTTT.

V and J are TRBV5-1 and TRBJ1-1, with D uncertain. V lost 7 bases and J lost 5, with 18 bases in between. Germline lookup yields CDR1 SGHRS and CDR2 YFSETQ. The CDR3 spans 14 residues. CDR3 DNA: TGCGCCAGCCGCCCCGGGCAGCTGGGGACTGAAGCTTTCTTT. This encodes CASRPGQLGTEAFF.

This clonotype was seen a handful of times. The gene calls are TRBV7-3 and TRBJ2-3; D perhaps matches TRBD1 (7 bases). Germline loops: CDR1 SGHTA, CDR2 FQGTGA. Trimming took 3 bases from V and 4 from J, leaving 11 bases between them. This CDR3 is built from 14 residues. For the CDR3, the DNA is TGTGCCAGCAGCTTCAGCAGGGGGGCAGATACGCAGTATTTT. Protein sequence: CASSFSRGADTQYF.

This clonotype occurred a few times. This rearrangement joins TRBV7-2 to TRBJ2-7; 10 positions agree with TRBD2. There are 14 residues in the CDR3. Trimming took 2 bases from V and 3 from J; bases not matched to a gene: 1. CDR1 is SGHTA, CDR2 FQGNSA, per germline. The CDR3 nucleotides read TGTGCCAGCAGCTTACAGCGGGGGGGCTACGAGCAGTACTTC. Its translation: CASSLQRGGYEQYF.

Ten or more counts support this clonotype. The chain joins TRBV9 to TRBJ2-1; D is ambiguous. The germline gives CDR1 SGDLS, CDR2 YYNGEE. This CDR3 is built from 13 residues. V shed 2 bases and J shed 7 bases, with 10 bases lying between them. The CDR3 here is CASSVTFGNEQFF. Here the CDR3 DNA reads TGTGCCAGCAGCGTTACATTTGGGAATGAGCAGTTCTTC.

The sample holds many counts of this clonotype. The gene calls are TRBV21-1 and TRBJ1-1. TRBV21-1 is listed as a pseudogene. The CDR3 runs to 13 residues. The CDR3 DNA sequence: TGTGCCAGCAGTCCAAAGGGGAACACTGAAGCTTTCTTT. Translated: CASSPKGNTEAFF.

This clonotype was picked up a small number of times. The chain carries TRBV7-9 and TRBJ2-7, with 7 bases that match TRBD1. V lost 4 bases and J lost 4; bases outside the gene matches: 13. This CDR3 region has 16 residues. Per germline, CDR1 SEHNR and CDR2 FQNEAQ (reference sequence). CDR3 protein: CASSSRRTGTVYEQYF. The CDR3 bases are TGTGCCAGCAGCTCCCGGCGGACAGGAACGGTGTACGAGCAGTACTTC. The whole variable domain, filled in from reference TRBV7-9 and TRBJ2-7, reads DTGVSQNPRHKITKRGQNVTFRCDPISEHNRLYWYRQTLGQGPEFLTYFQNEAQLEKSRLLSDRFSAERPKGSFSTLEIQRTEQGDSAMYLCASSSRRTGTVYEQYFGPGTRLTVT.

The genes are TRBV4-2 and TRBJ2-1; D unclear. Trimming removed 0 bases from V and 8 bases from J, with 11 bases in between. Germline V gene sequence: CDR1 LGHNA, CDR2 YNFKEQ. This CDR3 region has 14 residues. CDR3 in amino acids: CASSQDSLFDEQFF. The CDR3 DNA reads as TGTGCCAGCAGCCAAGATTCGTTATTCGATGAGCAGTTCTTC.

The chain is built from TRBV2 and TRBJ1-4; no firm D call. V lost 7 bases and J 8 bases, leaving 14 bases between the germline ends. Germline lookup yields CDR1 SNHLY and CDR2 FYNNEI. The CDR3 extends over 13 amino acids. The CDR3 spells CASMGDAGEKLFF. The CDR3 DNA follows: TGTGCCAGCATGGGCGATGCGGGCGAAAAACTGTTTTTT. Together with reference TRBV2 and TRBJ1-4, the CDR3 gives the full variable domain: EPEVTQTPSHQVTQMGQEVILRCVPISNHLYFYWYRQILGQKVEFLVSFYNNEISEKSEIFDDQFSVERPDGSNFTLKIRSTKLEDSAMYFCASMGDAGEKLFFGSGTQLSVL.

This clonotype was detected a few times. The chain links TRBV2 to TRBJ2-5; 9 positions agree with TRBD1. V was pared by 6 bases and J by 4 bases, with 6 bases of the junction left unmatched. CDR1 is SNHLY, CDR2 FYNNEI, per germline. The CDR3 is made up of 14 amino acids. In nucleotides, the CDR3 is TGTGCCAGCAGGACAGGGGGGCGCCTAGAGACCCAGTACTTC. Amino acids: CASRTGGRLETQYF.

The V gene is TRBV7-9, the J gene TRBJ1-1; no definite D call. This CDR3 is built from 13 residues. V shed 5 bases and J shed 1 base, with 8 bases lying between them. In germline, CDR1 is SEHNR, CDR2 FQNEAQ (reference sequence). This CDR3 reads CASSETKNTEAFF. Written as DNA, the CDR3 is TGTGCCAGCAGCGAAACAAAGAACACTGAAGCTTTCTTT.

This clonotype was seen more than once but under ten times. The CDR3 loop reads CSAIRREGADTQYF. CDR3 nucleotides: TGCAGTGCTATCCGCCGGGAGGGTGCAGATACGCAGTATTTT. The chain joins TRBV20-1 to TRBJ2-3; 8 bases fit TRBD2. Per the germline V gene, CDR1 is DFQATT and CDR2 is SNEGSKA (reference sequence). V lost 4 bases and J lost 4; bases outside the gene matches: 7. The CDR3 spans 14 residues.

The chain is built from TRBV5-6 and TRBJ2-5; D is tentatively TRBD1 or TRBD2 (5 bases each). Trimming stripped 2 bases from V and 0 bases from J, with 14 bases between. The CDR3 covers 16 residues. Germline loops: CDR1 SGHDT, CDR2 YYEEEE. The CDR3 sequence is CASSFEGAGYQETQYF. Written as DNA, the CDR3 is TGTGCCAGCAGCTTTGAGGGAGCAGGGTACCAAGAGACCCAGTACTTC.

V gene TRBV9 combines with J gene TRBJ1-6; a possible D gene is TRBD1 (5 bases). The CDR3 extends over 14 amino acids. Germline V gene data show CDR1 as SGDLS and CDR2 as YYNGEE. V lost 0 bases, J lost 8 bases, and 9 bases lay in between. CDR3 residues: CASSVGREDSPLHF. CDR3 DNA sequence: TGTGCCAGCAGCGTAGGCAGGGAGGATTCACCCCTCCACTTT.

This clonotype was detected ten times or more. The rearrangement joins TRBV5-1 to TRBJ1-1; TRBD1 is a possible D gene (6 bases). CDR1 is SGHRS and CDR2 is YFSETQ in the germline V gene. Trimming removed 4 bases from V and 10 bases from J, with 11 bases in between. This CDR3 is 11 amino acids long. CDR3 amino acids: CASSDRSGAFF. CDR3 nucleotide sequence: TGCGCCAGCAGCGACAGGAGTGGAGCTTTCTTT.

This clonotype showed up just a few times. The DNA of the CDR3 is TGTGCCAGCAGCTTGGGACCTGACCGCGAGCAGTACTTC. Encoded protein: CASSLGPDREQYF. The chain combines TRBV5-6 with TRBJ2-7; unclear D gene. The V gene lost 0 bases and the J gene lost 6 bases, with 10 bases spanning the gap. Germline V gene sequence: CDR1 SGHDT, CDR2 YYEEEE. The CDR3 extends over 13 amino acids.

The rearrangement uses TRBV20-1 and TRBJ2-7; D gene unclear. Germline-derived CDR1 and CDR2 are DFQATT and SNEGSKA (reference sequence). The ends were cut back, 0 bases at V and 6 bases at J, with 6 bases in the middle. CDR3 length equals 11 residues. This CDR3 reads CSARDLPEQYF. Here the CDR3 DNA reads TGCAGTGCTAGAGATTTACCCGAGCAGTACTTC.

The rearrangement links TRBV20-1 to TRBJ1-1; D might be TRBD1 (5 bases). The CDR3 contains 11 residues. The germline V gene encodes CDR1 DFQATT and CDR2 SNEGSKA (reference sequence). The V end was cut by 5 bases, the J end by 6 bases, with 10 bases between. The CDR3 nucleotides read TGCAGTGCTCCGGGACGAGCTGAAGCTTTCTTT. Protein: CSAPGRAEAFF.

This chain connects TRBV9 to TRBJ2-5; TRBD2 matches at 11 bases. Trimming at V came to 3 bases and at J to 5 bases, leaving 9 bases not matched to a gene. Germline assignment: CDR1 SGDLS and CDR2 YYNGEE. The CDR3 has 16 residues. CDR3 in amino acids: CASSGLTSGADETQYF. DNA for the CDR3: TGTGCCAGCAGCGGACTGACTAGCGGGGCGGATGAGACCCAGTACTTC.

V and J are TRBV7-9 and TRBJ2-5, with 7 bases that match TRBD1. From germline, CDR1 is SEHNR and CDR2 FQNEAQ (reference sequence). The CDR3 extends over 17 amino acids. V lost 6 bases and J lost 0; bases outside the gene matches: 13. The CDR3 DNA is TGTGCCAGCAGTTCGACAACAGGGGCGGCAAACCAAGAGACCCAGTACTTC. Translated, it gives CASSSTTGAANQETQYF.

The J gene is TRBJ2-2, the V gene TRBV6-2 or TRBV6-3; D is uncertain. Trimming left V 7 bases short and J 6 bases short, with 18 bases between. CDR3 length: 15 amino acids. Germline V CDR1 and CDR2: MNHEY, SVGEGT. CDR3 in amino acids: CASKTTLVNAGELFF. The CDR3 DNA follows: TGTGCCAGCAAAACTACTCTAGTCAATGCCGGGGAGCTGTTTTTT.